This entry describes one T cell receptor (beta chain). Antigen: not known. Only in-frame clones appear in the TCRdb table, and some are missing; sequencing was by immunoSEQ multiplex PCR. This sample has tens of thousands of clones, with around four fifths found just once. This record belongs to a study of radiation and T cells in renal cell carcinoma. Time point defined: blood 4 weeks post-SBRT, at nephrectomy. Treatment of the sample: 15 Gy SBRT to primary tumor, nephrectomy 4 weeks later. Nephrectomy followed 15 Gy stereotactic body radiation by 4 weeks. Radiation-treated patients gave blood at baseline, week 2 and week 4. The patient's renal cell carcinoma had clear cell pathology. CDR3 size: 13 residues. V lost 10 bases and J lost 1, with 10 bases in between. Germline lookup yields CDR1 MNHNY and CDR2 SVGAGI (reference sequence). Study outcomes and limitations: In blood, top tumor clones expanded by 2 weeks, shrinking by 4.

The receptor was derived from a man aged 50-59 years with renal cell carcinoma. Sequences were derived from blood, sampled from a patient whose treatment included radiotherapy and nephrectomy. The chain has TRBV6-6 and TRBJ2-2; no clear D gene. CDR3 loop: CATGTGNTGELFF. CDR3 nucleotide sequence: TGTGCCACCGGAACGGGGAACACCGGGGAGCTGTTTTTT.